This T cell receptor beta chain was captured by sequencing in a study of shared clonotypes between healthy human individuals. Study-wide background: Each donor had three CD4 naive, three CD4 memory, two CD8 naive and one CD8 memory plate.

Donors had no recently reported acute infections or vaccinations and were HIV-negative. There are 16 residues in the CDR3. Study-level findings and limits: Shared clonotypes across all four donors exceeded non-shared ones in generation probability.

As concerns this clone: Antigen unknown.

An approximately 220 ng quantity of DNA, 32,000 or so T cell genomes, went into the sorted-subset replicate PCRs. TCRdb's copy holds only in-frame clones and misses some; the assay was immunoSEQ multiplex PCR. Of hundreds of thousands of clones in the sample, 90% to 96% were seen once. Sequencing was carried out using naive CD4+ T cells sorted from blood. Stated subset: CD45RA+ positively selected. The receptor was isolated from a woman aged 30 to 39 in good health. V and J are TRBV21-1 and TRBJ2-7; TRBD2 was called by the table and not checked on the DNA. TRBV21-1 is labeled a pseudogene. Here the CDR3 DNA reads TGTGCCAGCAGCATTCCTTTAGAGGGCAGATCCTACGAGCAGTACTTC. This encodes CASSIPLEGRSYEQYF.